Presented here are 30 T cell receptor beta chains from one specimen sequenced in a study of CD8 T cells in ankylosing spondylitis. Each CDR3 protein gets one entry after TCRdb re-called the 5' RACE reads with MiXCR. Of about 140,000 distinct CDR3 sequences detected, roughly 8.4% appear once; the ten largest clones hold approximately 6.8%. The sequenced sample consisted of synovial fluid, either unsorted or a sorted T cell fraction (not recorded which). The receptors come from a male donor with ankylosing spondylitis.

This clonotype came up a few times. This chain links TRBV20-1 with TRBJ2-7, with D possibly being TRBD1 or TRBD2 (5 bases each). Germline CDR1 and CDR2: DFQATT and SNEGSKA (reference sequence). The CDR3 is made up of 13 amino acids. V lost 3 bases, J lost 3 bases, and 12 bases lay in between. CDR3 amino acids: CSASGDHFYEQYF. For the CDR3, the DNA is TGCAGTGCTAGTGGGGACCATTTCTACGAGCAGTACTTC.

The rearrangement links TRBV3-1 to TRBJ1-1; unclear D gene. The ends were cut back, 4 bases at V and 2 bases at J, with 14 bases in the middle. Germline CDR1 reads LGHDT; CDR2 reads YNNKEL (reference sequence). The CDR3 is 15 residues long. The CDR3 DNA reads TGTGCCAGCAGCCCTGGCGCATGGACCAACACTGAAGCTTTCTTT. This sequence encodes CASSPGAWTNTEAFF.

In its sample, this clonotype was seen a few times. The CDR3 nucleotides are TGTGCCAGCAGCCAGGGACAGGGGTTGAAGGCAGATACGCAGTATTTT. Its protein is CASSQGQGLKADTQYF. The V call is TRBV4-2, the J call TRBJ2-3, with 10 bases lining up with TRBD1. CDR3 length: 16 amino acids. Germline CDR1 LGHNA, CDR2 YNFKEQ. V was pared by 3 bases and J by 4 bases, with 7 bases of the junction left unmatched.

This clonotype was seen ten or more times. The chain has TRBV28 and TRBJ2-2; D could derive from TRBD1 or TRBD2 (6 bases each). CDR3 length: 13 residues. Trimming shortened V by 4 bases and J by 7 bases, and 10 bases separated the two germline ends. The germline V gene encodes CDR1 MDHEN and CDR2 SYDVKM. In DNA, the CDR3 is TGTGCCAGCAGTTCTCGGGGGCGCGGGGAGCTGTTTTTT. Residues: CASSSRGRGELFF. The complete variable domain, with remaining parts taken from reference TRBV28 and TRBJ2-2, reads DVKVTQSSRYLVKRTGEKVFLECVQDMDHENMFWYRQDPGLGLRLIYFSYDVKMKEKGDIPEGYSVSREKKERFSLILESASTNQTSMYLCASSSRGRGELFFGEGSRLTVL.

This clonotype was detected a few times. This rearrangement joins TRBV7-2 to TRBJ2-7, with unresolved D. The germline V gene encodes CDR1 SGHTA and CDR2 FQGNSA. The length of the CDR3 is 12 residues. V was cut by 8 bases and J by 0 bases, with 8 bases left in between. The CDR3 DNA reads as TGTGCCAGCGGAGACTTCTCCTACGAGCAGTACTTC. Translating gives CASGDFSYEQYF.

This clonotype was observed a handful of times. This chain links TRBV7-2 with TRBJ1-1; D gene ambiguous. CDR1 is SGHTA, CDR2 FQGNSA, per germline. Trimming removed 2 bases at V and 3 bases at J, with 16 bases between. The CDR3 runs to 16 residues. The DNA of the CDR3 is TGTGCCAGCAGCTTATATAGGGAGGACGGGCACACTGAAGCTTTCTTT. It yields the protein CASSLYREDGHTEAFF.

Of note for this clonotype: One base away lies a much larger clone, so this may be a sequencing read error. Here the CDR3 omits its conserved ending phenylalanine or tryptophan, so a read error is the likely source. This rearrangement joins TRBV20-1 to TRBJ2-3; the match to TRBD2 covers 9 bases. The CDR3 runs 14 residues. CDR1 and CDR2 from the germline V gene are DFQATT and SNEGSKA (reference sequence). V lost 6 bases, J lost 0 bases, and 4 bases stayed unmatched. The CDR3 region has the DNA TGCAGTGCCCTAGCGGGAACTAGCACAGATACGCAGTATATT. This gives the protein CSALAGTSTDTQYI.

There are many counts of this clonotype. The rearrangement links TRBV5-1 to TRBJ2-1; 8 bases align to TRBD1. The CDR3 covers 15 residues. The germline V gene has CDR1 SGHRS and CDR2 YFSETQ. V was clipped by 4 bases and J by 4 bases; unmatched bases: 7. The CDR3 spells CASSPDRGIYNEQFF. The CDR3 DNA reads TGCGCCAGCAGCCCTGACAGGGGAATTTACAATGAGCAGTTCTTC.

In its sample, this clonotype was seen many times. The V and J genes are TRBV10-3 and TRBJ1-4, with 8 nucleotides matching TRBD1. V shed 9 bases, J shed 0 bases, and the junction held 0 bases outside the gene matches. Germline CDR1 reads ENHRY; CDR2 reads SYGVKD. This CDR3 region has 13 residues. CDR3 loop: CAIQGATNEKLFF. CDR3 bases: TGTGCCATACAGGGGGCAACTAATGAAAAACTGTTTTTT.

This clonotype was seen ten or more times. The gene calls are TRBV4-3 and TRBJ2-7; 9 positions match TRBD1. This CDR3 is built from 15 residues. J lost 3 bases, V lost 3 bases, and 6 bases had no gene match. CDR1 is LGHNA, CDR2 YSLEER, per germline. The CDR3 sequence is CASSQVPGQGYEQYF. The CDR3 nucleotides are TGCGCCAGCAGCCAGGTACCGGGACAGGGCTACGAGCAGTACTTC.

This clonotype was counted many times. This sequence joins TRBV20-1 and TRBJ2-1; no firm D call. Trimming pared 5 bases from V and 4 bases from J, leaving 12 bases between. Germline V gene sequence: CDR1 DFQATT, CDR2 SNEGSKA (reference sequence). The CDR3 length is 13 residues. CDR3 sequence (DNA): TGCAGTGCTCGGCCCCCCCCGTACAATGAGCAGTTCTTC. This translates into CSARPPPYNEQFF.

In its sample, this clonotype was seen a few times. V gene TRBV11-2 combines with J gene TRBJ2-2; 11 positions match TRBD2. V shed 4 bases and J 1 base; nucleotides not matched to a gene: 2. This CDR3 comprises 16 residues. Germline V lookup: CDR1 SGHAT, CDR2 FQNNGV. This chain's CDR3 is CASSYTSGGNTGELFF. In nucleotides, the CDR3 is TGTGCCAGCAGCTACACTAGCGGGGGGAACACCGGGGAGCTGTTTTTT.

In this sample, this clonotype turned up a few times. CDR3 amino acids: CASKVGAGLQETQYF. The DNA of the CDR3 is TGTGCCAGCAAGGTGGGGGCAGGCTTACAAGAGACCCAGTACTTC. The V and J genes are TRBV7-2 and TRBJ2-5, with D tentatively TRBD1 (6 bases). Trimming shortened V by 7 bases and J by 2 bases, and 17 bases separated the two germline ends. The CDR3 runs to 15 residues. Per the germline V gene, CDR1 is SGHTA and CDR2 is FQGNSA.

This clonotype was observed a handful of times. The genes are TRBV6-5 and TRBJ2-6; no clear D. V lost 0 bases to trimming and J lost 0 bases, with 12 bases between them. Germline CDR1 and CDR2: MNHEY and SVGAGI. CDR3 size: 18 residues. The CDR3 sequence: CASSYSMVGSSGANVLTF. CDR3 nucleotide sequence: TGTGCCAGCAGTTACTCGATGGTCGGAAGCTCTGGGGCCAACGTCCTGACTTTC.

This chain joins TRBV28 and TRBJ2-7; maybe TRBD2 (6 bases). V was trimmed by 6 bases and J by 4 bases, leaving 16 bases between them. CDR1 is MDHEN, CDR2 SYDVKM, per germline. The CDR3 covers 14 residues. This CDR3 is CASSTTGGDYEQYF. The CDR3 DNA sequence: TGTGCCAGCAGCACTACCGGCGGGGATTACGAGCAGTACTTC.

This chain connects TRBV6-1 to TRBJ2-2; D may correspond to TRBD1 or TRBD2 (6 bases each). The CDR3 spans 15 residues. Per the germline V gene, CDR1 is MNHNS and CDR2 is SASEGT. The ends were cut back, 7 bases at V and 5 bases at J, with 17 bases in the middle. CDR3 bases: TGTGCCAGCACCCCGGGGGCTTCGAGGACCGGGGAGCTGTTTTTT. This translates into CASTPGASRTGELFF.

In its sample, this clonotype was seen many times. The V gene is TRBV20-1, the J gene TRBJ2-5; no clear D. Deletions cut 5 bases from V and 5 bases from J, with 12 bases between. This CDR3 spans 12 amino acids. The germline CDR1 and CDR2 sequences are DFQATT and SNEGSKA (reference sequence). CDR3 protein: CSAQKNRETQYF. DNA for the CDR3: TGCAGTGCTCAGAAGAACCGGGAGACCCAGTACTTC.

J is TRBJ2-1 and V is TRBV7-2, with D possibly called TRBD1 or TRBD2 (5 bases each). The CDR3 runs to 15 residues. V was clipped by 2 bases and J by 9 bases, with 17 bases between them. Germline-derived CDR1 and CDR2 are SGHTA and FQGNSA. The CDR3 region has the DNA TGTGCCAGCAGCTTATGGGGGAGTCGGCAGGGTGAGCAGTTCTTC. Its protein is CASSLWGSRQGEQFF.

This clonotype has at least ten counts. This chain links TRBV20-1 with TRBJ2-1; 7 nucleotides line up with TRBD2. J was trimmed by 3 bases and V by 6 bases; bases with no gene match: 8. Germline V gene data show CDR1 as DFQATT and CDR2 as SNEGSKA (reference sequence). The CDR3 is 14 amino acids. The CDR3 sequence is CSAHSSGNYNEQFF. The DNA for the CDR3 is TGCAGTGCGCATTCTAGCGGTAACTACAATGAGCAGTTCTTC.

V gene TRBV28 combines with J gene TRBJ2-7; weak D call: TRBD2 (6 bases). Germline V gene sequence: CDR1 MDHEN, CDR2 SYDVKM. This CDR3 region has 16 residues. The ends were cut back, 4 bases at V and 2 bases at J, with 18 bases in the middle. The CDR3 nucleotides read TGTGCCAGCAGTTCCAACCACGCACCGGGAGCCTACGAGCAGTACTTC. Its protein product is CASSSNHAPGAYEQYF. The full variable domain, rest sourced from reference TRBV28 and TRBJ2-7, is DVKVTQSSRYLVKRTGEKVFLECVQDMDHENMFWYRQDPGLGLRLIYFSYDVKMKEKGDIPEGYSVSREKKERFSLILESASTNQTSMYLCASSSNHAPGAYEQYFGPGTRLTVT.

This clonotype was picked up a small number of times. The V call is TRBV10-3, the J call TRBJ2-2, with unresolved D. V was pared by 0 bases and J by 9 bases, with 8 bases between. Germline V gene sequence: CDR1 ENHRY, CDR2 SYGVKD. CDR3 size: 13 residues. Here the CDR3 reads CAISESGLRELFF. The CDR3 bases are TGTGCCATCAGTGAGTCAGGGCTACGGGAGCTGTTTTTT.

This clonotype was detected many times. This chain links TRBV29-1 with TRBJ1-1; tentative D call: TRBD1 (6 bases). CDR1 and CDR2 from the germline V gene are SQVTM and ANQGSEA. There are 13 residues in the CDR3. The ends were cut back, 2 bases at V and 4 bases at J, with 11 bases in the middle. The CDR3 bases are TGCAGCGTTGAAACAGGGTATGCCACTGAAGCTTTCTTT. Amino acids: CSVETGYATEAFF.

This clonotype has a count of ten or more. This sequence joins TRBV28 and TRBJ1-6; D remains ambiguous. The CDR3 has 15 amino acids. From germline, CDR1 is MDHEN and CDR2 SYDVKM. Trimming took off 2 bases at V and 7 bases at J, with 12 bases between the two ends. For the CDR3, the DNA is TGTGCCAGCAGTTTACACACCATGCTGAATTCACCCCTCCACTTT. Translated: CASSLHTMLNSPLHF.

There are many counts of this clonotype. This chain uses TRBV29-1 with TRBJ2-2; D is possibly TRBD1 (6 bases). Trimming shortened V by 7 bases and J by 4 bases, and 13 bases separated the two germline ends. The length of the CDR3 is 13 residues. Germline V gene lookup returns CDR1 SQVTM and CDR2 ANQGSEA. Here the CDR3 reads CSGNQGRTGELFF. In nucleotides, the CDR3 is TGCAGCGGGAACCAGGGGCGCACCGGGGAGCTGTTTTTT.

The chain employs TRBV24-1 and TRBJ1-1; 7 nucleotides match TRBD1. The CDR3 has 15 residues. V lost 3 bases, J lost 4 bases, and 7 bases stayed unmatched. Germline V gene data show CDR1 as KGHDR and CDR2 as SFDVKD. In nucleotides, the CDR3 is TGTGCCACCAGTGATGGACAGGTAGGAGCCACTGAAGCTTTCTTT. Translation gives CATSDGQVGATEAFF.

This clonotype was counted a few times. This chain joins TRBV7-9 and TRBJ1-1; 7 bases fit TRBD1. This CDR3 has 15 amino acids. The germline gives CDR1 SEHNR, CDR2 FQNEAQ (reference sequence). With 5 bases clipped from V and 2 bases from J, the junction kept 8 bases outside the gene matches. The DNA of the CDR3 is TGTGCCAGCAGCGAAATGGGACAGACTAACACTGAAGCTTTCTTT. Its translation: CASSEMGQTNTEAFF.

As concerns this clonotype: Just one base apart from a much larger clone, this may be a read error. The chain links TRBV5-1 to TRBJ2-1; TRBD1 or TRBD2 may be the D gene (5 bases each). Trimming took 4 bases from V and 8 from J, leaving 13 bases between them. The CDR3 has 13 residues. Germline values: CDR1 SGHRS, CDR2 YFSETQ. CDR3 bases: TGCGCCAGCAGCCGGGGCTCAAGCGATGAGCAGTTCTTC. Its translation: CASSRGSSDEQFF.

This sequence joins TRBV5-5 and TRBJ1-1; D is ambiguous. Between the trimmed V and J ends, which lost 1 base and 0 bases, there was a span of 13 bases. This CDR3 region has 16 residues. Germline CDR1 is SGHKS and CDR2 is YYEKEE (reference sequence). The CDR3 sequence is CASSLHMASMNTEAFF. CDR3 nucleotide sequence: TGTGCCAGCAGCTTGCATATGGCTTCTATGAACACTGAAGCTTTCTTT.

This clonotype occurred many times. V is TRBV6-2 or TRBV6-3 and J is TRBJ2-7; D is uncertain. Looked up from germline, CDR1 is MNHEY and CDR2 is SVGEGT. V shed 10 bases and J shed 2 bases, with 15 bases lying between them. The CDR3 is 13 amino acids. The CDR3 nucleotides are TGTGCCACCCAGTTGGCAGACACCTACGAGCAGTACTTC. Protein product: CATQLADTYEQYF.

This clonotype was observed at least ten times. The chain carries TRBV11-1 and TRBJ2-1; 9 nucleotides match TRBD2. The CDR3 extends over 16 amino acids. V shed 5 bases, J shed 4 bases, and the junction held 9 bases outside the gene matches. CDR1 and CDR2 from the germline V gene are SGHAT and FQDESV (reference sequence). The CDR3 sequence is CASSVSPSGTYNEQFF. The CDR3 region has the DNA TGTGCCAGCAGCGTATCCCCTAGCGGGACGTACAATGAGCAGTTCTTC.